Below, 32 T cell receptor beta chains from the same sample are listed, as sequenced in a study of blood T cell repertoires in COVID-19. Clones were read by immunoSEQ multiplex PCR, and TCRdb kept only the in-frame ones, dropping some. The repertoire holds around 20,000 clones, with roughly 85% as singletons. Sequencing used peripheral blood. Source of these receptors: a man older than 75 with acute or convalescent COVID-19.

The CDR3 DNA reads as TGTGCCAGCAGCTCCAGGGGAAGAGCTTTCTTT. Protein sequence: CASSSRGRAFF. The chain employs TRBV7-8 and TRBJ1-1; TRBD1 might be the D (6 bases). The germline V and J ends were trimmed by 4 bases and 10 bases, with 10 bases remaining between them. Per the germline V gene, CDR1 is SGHVS and CDR2 is FQNEAQ. The CDR3 sequence is 11 residues long.

The chain uses TRBV6-5 and TRBJ1-6; D is unclear. The V end was cut by 2 bases, the J end by 8 bases, with 10 bases between. The CDR3 runs to 14 residues. Per the germline V gene, CDR1 is MNHEY and CDR2 is SVGAGI. This CDR3 reads CASSYEGRYSPLHF. In nucleotides, the CDR3 is TGTGCCAGCAGTTACGAGGGCAGATATTCACCCCTCCACTTT.

J is TRBJ1-5 and V is TRBV27; 8 nucleotides line up with TRBD1. The V and J ends lost 6 bases and 0 bases, in that order; junction bases with no gene match: 4. This CDR3 spans 15 amino acids. Germline-derived CDR1 and CDR2 are MNHEY and SMNVEV (reference sequence). CDR3 sequence reads: CASRRTGYSNQPQHF. In DNA form, the CDR3 reads TGTGCCAGCAGAAGGACAGGGTATAGCAATCAGCCCCAGCATTTT.

The chain combines TRBV14 with TRBJ2-1; 9 bases line up with TRBD2. The CDR3 sequence is 16 residues long. The V gene end was trimmed by 3 bases and the J gene end by 7 bases; junction bases not matched to a gene: 10. Germline CDR1 reads SGHDN; CDR2 reads FVKESK. CDR3 nucleotides: TGTGCCAGCAGCCACCCCTTTAGTAGCGGGGGTAATGAGCAGTTCTTC. As protein: CASSHPFSSGGNEQFF.

This CDR3 is CASSMSRDSYGYTF. As DNA, the CDR3 is TGTGCCAGTAGTATGTCCCGGGACAGCTATGGCTACACCTTC. The chain carries TRBV19 and TRBJ1-2; 7 nucleotides agree with TRBD1. The CDR3 has 14 residues. Germline loops: CDR1 LNHDA, CDR2 SQIVND (reference sequence). With V trimmed by 3 bases and J by 4 bases, 5 bases remained unmatched.

This clone occurred a few times. The chain is built from TRBV7-2 and TRBJ1-2, with D tentatively TRBD1 (6 bases). Germline V CDR1 and CDR2: SGHTA, FQGNSA. This CDR3 is 16 amino acids long. Trimming removed 3 bases at V and 8 bases at J, with 22 bases between. The CDR3 DNA reads as TGTGCCAGCAGCTTTAGAGGGGGGGCCGGGACTTTGGGCTACACCTTC. It specifies CASSFRGGAGTLGYTF.

This chain joins TRBV5-1 and TRBJ2-3, with 12 bases identical to TRBD2. Looked up from germline, CDR1 is SGHRS and CDR2 is YFSETQ. This CDR3 is 17 amino acids long. The V and J ends lost 2 bases and 5 bases, in that order; junction bases with no gene match: 9. The CDR3 DNA reads TGCGCCAGCAGCTTTGAGACTAGCGGGGGAATCATAGATACGCAGTATTTT. This encodes CASSFETSGGIIDTQYF.

V gene TRBV7-3 combines with J gene TRBJ2-1, with TRBD2 matching over 8 bases. There are 17 residues in the CDR3. V lost 5 bases and J lost 2; bases outside the gene matches: 11. Germline CDR1 and CDR2: SGHTA and FQGTGA. The CDR3 bases are TGTGCCAGCAGCCTCATGATGCGGGGGGCCCCCTACAATGAGCAGTTCTTC. Translation gives CASSLMMRGAPYNEQFF.

This rearrangement joins TRBV14 to TRBJ1-2, with a weak D call TRBD1 (6 bases). Trimming removed 2 bases at V and 8 bases at J, with 15 bases between. Germline V gene lookup returns CDR1 SGHDN and CDR2 FVKESK. There are 14 residues in the CDR3. The CDR3 DNA sequence: TGTGCCAGCAGCCAAATCCGGACAGCAGGAGGCTACACCTTC. Translating it yields CASSQIRTAGGYTF.

The genes are TRBV7-9 and TRBJ2-2; no reliable D call. This CDR3 is built from 16 residues. The germline V gene encodes CDR1 SEHNR and CDR2 FQNEAQ (reference sequence). V was clipped by 3 bases and J by 2 bases, with 13 bases between them. CDR3 DNA sequence: TGTGCCAGCAGCTTGGCACCGCCGACAAACACCGGGGAGCTGTTTTTT. Translation gives CASSLAPPTNTGELFF.

This clone has just a few counts. The chain employs TRBV4-2 and TRBJ2-1; a weak D match, TRBD1 (5 bases). Germline V gene sequence: CDR1 LGHNA, CDR2 YNFKEQ. V was trimmed by 0 bases and J by 12 bases, leaving 12 bases between them. The length of the CDR3 is 13 residues. CDR3 residues: CASSQEALGVQFF. Written as DNA, the CDR3 is TGTGCCAGCAGCCAAGAGGCCTTAGGGGTGCAGTTCTTC.

The chain employs TRBV19 and TRBJ1-5; the D gene is possibly TRBD1 (6 bases). V gave up 6 bases and J gave up 5 bases, with 14 bases separating them. Germline CDR1 reads LNHDA; CDR2 reads SQIVND (reference sequence). This CDR3 comprises 14 residues. This CDR3 reads CASSDRAGDQPQHF. In DNA, the CDR3 is TGTGCCAGTAGCGATCGGGCAGGGGATCAGCCCCAGCATTTT.

This rearrangement joins TRBV19 to TRBJ1-4; D call uncertain. There are 12 residues in the CDR3. Trimming took off 7 bases at V and 5 bases at J, with 8 bases between the two ends. Germline V gene data show CDR1 as LNHDA and CDR2 as SQIVND (reference sequence). CDR3 in DNA: TGTGCCAGTATGAGGGCCAATGAAAAACTGTTTTTT. Its protein is CASMRANEKLFF.

The rearrangement joins TRBV5-1 to TRBJ1-4, with 8 bases fitting TRBD1. The germline V gene encodes CDR1 SGHRS and CDR2 YFSETQ. The CDR3 has 15 amino acids. Trimming cost V 3 bases and J 5 bases; bases outside gene matches: 6. CDR3 coding DNA: TGCGCCAGCAGCTATGGGACAGGTCGGAATGAAAAACTGTTTTTT. This codes for CASSYGTGRNEKLFF. The full variable domain, completed using reference TRBV5-1 and TRBJ1-4, is KAGVTQTPRYLIKTRGQQVTLSCSPISGHRSVSWYQQTPGQGLQFLFEYFSETQRNKGNFPGRFSGRQFSNSRSEMNVSTLELGDSALYLCASSYGTGRNEKLFFGSGTQLSVL.

This chain joins TRBV28 and TRBJ1-3, with D perhaps TRBD1 (5 bases). The germline gives CDR1 MDHEN, CDR2 SYDVKM. The CDR3 sequence is 15 residues long. Trimming took off 6 bases at V and 11 bases at J, with 23 bases between the two ends. In nucleotides, the CDR3 is TGTGCCAGCAGCCAAACGACTGGGGCGATACACGCCATATATTTT. It is translated as CASSQTTGAIHAIYF.

This clone was counted only a few times. The chain links TRBV5-1 to TRBJ1-2; 10 positions match TRBD1. Germline assignment: CDR1 SGHRS and CDR2 YFSETQ. This CDR3 contains 14 residues. V lost 0 bases and J lost 7; bases outside the gene matches: 3. CDR3 sequence: CASSLGQGAFGYTF. The DNA for the CDR3 is TGCGCCAGCAGCTTGGGACAGGGGGCTTTTGGCTACACCTTC.

Regarding this clone: The same CDR3 is also encoded by other DNA sequences in this sample. The V gene is TRBV4-3, the J gene TRBJ2-1; D is possibly TRBD2 (6 bases). The V end was cut by 4 bases, the J end by 6 bases, with 13 bases between. From germline, CDR1 is LGHNA and CDR2 YSLEER. The length of the CDR3 is 14 residues. Here the CDR3 reads CASSRRGAGNEQFF. In nucleotides, the CDR3 is TGCGCCAGCAGCCGGAGGGGCGCCGGCAATGAGCAGTTCTTC.

V usage is TRBV10-3 and J usage is TRBJ1-6, with 8 nucleotides matching TRBD1. CDR3 length equals 15 residues. Trimming at V came to 0 bases and at J to 7 bases, leaving 2 bases not matched to a gene. Germline loops: CDR1 ENHRY, CDR2 SYGVKD. The CDR3, as DNA: TGTGCCATCAGTGAGTCGCAGGGGGCGAATTCACCCCTCCACTTT. It yields the protein CAISESQGANSPLHF.

The J gene is TRBJ1-5, the V gene TRBV29-1; possibly TRBD1 for D (5 bases). CDR1 is SQVTM, CDR2 ANQGSEA, per germline. Trimming stripped 7 bases from V and 0 bases from J, with 16 bases between. There are 15 residues in the CDR3. The CDR3 nucleotides are TGCAGCGCCGCGGACCGGCAGGGTAGCAATCAGCCCCAGCATTTT. Protein: CSAADRQGSNQPQHF.

V usage is TRBV5-1 and J usage is TRBJ2-3; 11 bases line up with TRBD2. The germline CDR1 and CDR2 sequences are SGHRS and YFSETQ. This CDR3 contains 14 residues. V trimming: 4 bases; J trimming: 4 bases; junction bases outside the gene matches: 2. CDR3 sequence (DNA): TGCGCCAGCAGCCCGGGACTAGCGGCAGATACGCAGTATTTT. This translates into CASSPGLAADTQYF. The whole variable domain, filled in from reference TRBV5-1 and TRBJ2-3, reads KAGVTQTPRYLIKTRGQQVTLSCSPISGHRSVSWYQQTPGQGLQFLFEYFSETQRNKGNFPGRFSGRQFSNSRSEMNVSTLELGDSALYLCASSPGLAADTQYFGPGTRLTVL.

The V and J genes are TRBV7-2 and TRBJ2-2; a possible D gene is TRBD2 (6 bases). The V end was cut by 2 bases, the J end by 8 bases, with 18 bases between. Germline lookup yields CDR1 SGHTA and CDR2 FQGNSA. CDR3 length: 16 amino acids. The CDR3 spells CASSLLGQLAPGELFF. The DNA of the CDR3 is TGTGCCAGCAGCTTACTAGGACAACTAGCTCCGGGGGAGCTGTTTTTT.

The chain employs TRBV19 and TRBJ2-5; TRBD1 matches at 7 bases. V dropped 2 bases and J dropped 3; count of bases not matched to a gene: 0. This CDR3 has 13 residues. CDR1 and CDR2 (germline): LNHDA, SQIVND (reference sequence). The CDR3 here is CASSIQGEETQYF. The CDR3 DNA follows: TGTGCCAGTAGTATACAGGGGGAAGAGACCCAGTACTTC.

CDR3 loop: CASSWGTSGGKTGELFF. The CDR3 region has the DNA TGTGCCAGTAGTTGGGGGACTAGCGGGGGTAAAACCGGGGAGCTGTTTTTT. The gene calls are TRBV19 and TRBJ2-2; 14 bases align to TRBD2. The CDR3 extends over 17 amino acids. V gave up 5 bases and J gave up 5 bases; unmatched junction bases: 7. Germline V lookup: CDR1 LNHDA, CDR2 SQIVND (reference sequence).

V is TRBV28 and J is TRBJ1-2; weak D call: TRBD1 (5 bases). The CDR3 extends over 14 amino acids. Germline CDR1 MDHEN, CDR2 SYDVKM. Trimming cost V 6 bases and J 2 bases, with 13 bases left between them. The CDR3 reads CASSSSGGNYGYTF. Written as DNA, the CDR3 is TGTGCCAGCAGCTCCAGTGGGGGGAACTATGGCTACACCTTC.

V and J are TRBV7-9 and TRBJ1-2; TRBD1 matches at 8 bases. There are 15 residues in the CDR3. V lost 5 bases and J lost 3; bases outside the gene matches: 8. Germline-derived CDR1 and CDR2 are SEHNR and FQNEAQ (reference sequence). The CDR3 spells CASSPSLTGDYGYTF. For the CDR3, the DNA is TGTGCCAGCAGCCCATCCCTGACAGGGGACTATGGCTACACCTTC.

The chain couples TRBV6-6 to TRBJ2-7, with D hard to call. Germline-derived CDR1 and CDR2 are MNHNY and SVGAGI (reference sequence). The CDR3 consists of 14 residues. Trimming took off 6 bases at V and 3 bases at J, with 15 bases between the two ends. The CDR3 is CASSLPEEGYEQYF. DNA for the CDR3: TGTGCCAGCAGCCTACCTGAGGAAGGCTACGAGCAGTACTTC.

The rearrangement joins TRBV14 to TRBJ1-6; no definite D call. CDR1 SGHDN and CDR2 FVKESK come from the germline V gene. This CDR3 is built from 15 residues. V was trimmed by 5 bases and J by 6 bases, leaving 14 bases between them. The CDR3 loop is CASSVNRGVNSPLHF. The CDR3 DNA is TGTGCCAGCAGCGTTAACCGCGGGGTTAATTCACCCCTCCACTTT.

The chain carries TRBV29-1 and TRBJ2-1, with 12 positions matching TRBD2. The trim removed 7 bases at V and 4 bases at J, leaving 5 bases unmatched. The CDR3 is 14 amino acids. Per the germline V gene, CDR1 is SQVTM and CDR2 is ANQGSEA. The CDR3, as DNA: TGCAGCGGCAGACTAGCGGGGGCGTACAATGAGCAGTTCTTC. This codes for CSGRLAGAYNEQFF.

The J gene is TRBJ2-5, the V gene TRBV20-1; D is unresolved. With 3 bases removed from V and 4 bases from J, the gap between germline ends came to 3 bases. CDR1 is DFQATT, CDR2 SNEGSKA, per germline (reference sequence). The CDR3 has 10 residues. In DNA form, the CDR3 reads TGCAGTGCTAGCATAGAGACCCAGTACTTC. This sequence encodes CSASIETQYF.

This rearrangement joins TRBV7-3 to TRBJ2-7; 9 bases fit TRBD2. Trimming took 3 bases from V and 4 from J; bases not matched to a gene: 7. Germline values: CDR1 SGHTA, CDR2 FQGTGA. This CDR3 is built from 15 residues. The CDR3 loop is CASSFAGGPAYEQYF. Here the CDR3 DNA reads TGTGCCAGCAGCTTCGCGGGGGGGCCGGCTTACGAGCAGTACTTC.

The rearrangement uses TRBV23-1 and TRBJ2-3; a weak D match, TRBD1 (5 bases). TRBV23-1 is annotated as an ORF whose role is uncertain. The CDR3 has 18 residues. The ends were cut back, 0 bases at V and 6 bases at J, with 22 bases in the middle. CDR3 in amino acids: CASSQSPAGQLHRDTQYF. The CDR3 nucleotides are TGCGCCAGCAGTCAATCTCCTGCAGGGCAATTACACAGGGATACGCAGTATTTT.

V and J are TRBV7-8 and TRBJ1-2; TRBD1 aligns across 7 bases. CDR3 length: 16 residues. Germline V gene sequence: CDR1 SGHVS, CDR2 FQNEAQ. Trimming at V came to 0 bases and at J to 4 bases, leaving 8 bases not matched to a gene. The CDR3 loop reads CASSLAPTGPRYGYTF. In DNA form, the CDR3 reads TGTGCCAGCAGCTTAGCGCCGACAGGGCCGCGCTATGGCTACACCTTC.